The T cell receptor (beta chain) described here comes from a study of blood T cells in healthy people across ages. Findings and limits, study-wide: Expanded clonotype shifts may have been confounded, as the donors had an unknown CMV status.

V was pared by 4 bases and J by 0 bases, with 16 bases between. The V gene's germline CDR1 is MNHEY and CDR2 SMNVEV (reference sequence). The CDR3 contains 17 residues. As regards this clonotype: Its antigen is still unknown.

Using a J-beta primer mix together with a sample-barcoded 5' primer, a second PCR was run for roughly 7 to 11 cycles. Each CDR3 protein gets one entry after TCRdb re-called the 5' RACE reads with MiXCR. Of around 1.1 million distinct CDR3 sequences listed, around two fifths are singletons. The sample was blood. This clonotype was obtained from a man between 18 and 35 years old in good health. This sequence joins TRBV27 and TRBJ1-5, with D possibly TRBD1 on 5 matching bases. CDR3 loop: CASSSRQGVHSNQPQHF. CDR3 DNA sequence: TGTGCCAGCAGTTCAAGGCAGGGCGTCCATAGCAATCAGCCCCAGCATTTT.